The T cell receptor beta chain under discussion was sequenced for a study of blood T cell repertoires in COVID-19. Assay used: immunoSEQ multiplex PCR; TCRdb lists only in-frame clones, some missing. Of roughly 400,000 clones in the sample, 70% to 90% were seen once. Trimming cost V 0 bases and J 2 bases, with 23 bases left between them. Germline-derived CDR1 and CDR2 are SGHDN and FVKESK. This CDR3 has 19 amino acids. All enrollees were roughly 18 to 100 years old and from under 25 US areas. Cohort placement rested on clinical history that participants reported themselves. This TCR was sampled from a woman aged 18-29 years who had been exposed to COVID-19. This chain uses TRBV14 with TRBJ2-7; possible D gene TRBD2, 5 bases. Input material: PBMCs or T cells enriched from blood (not recorded which). CDR3 sequence: CASSQDEFVPGGSAYEQYF. Written as DNA, the CDR3 is TGTGCCAGCAGCCAAGATGAATTCGTGCCCGGAGGTTCAGCCTACGAGCAGTACTTC. The full variable domain, completed using reference TRBV14 and TRBJ2-7, is EAGVTQFPSHSVIEKGQTVTLRCDPISGHDNLYWYRRVMGKEIKFLLHFVKESKQDESGMPNNRFLAERTGGTYSTLKVQPAELEDSGVYFCASSQDEFVPGGSAYEQYFGPGTRLTVT.